The 26 T cell receptor beta chains reported below all come from one sample, sequenced in a study of CD8 T cells in ankylosing spondylitis. One entry per CDR3 protein, called by TCRdb with MiXCR from the 5' RACE reads. The sample yields approximately 35,000 distinct CDR3 sequences, approximately 9.9% seen once. The sequenced sample was synovial fluid, either unsorted or a sorted T cell fraction (not recorded which). Receptor source: a male donor with ankylosing spondylitis.

The genes are TRBV7-2 and TRBJ1-2; 8 bases are a match to TRBD1. Germline V gene sequence: CDR1 SGHTA, CDR2 FQGNSA. J gave up 8 bases and V 5 bases, and 16 bases lay outside the gene matches. CDR3 length equals 16 residues. CDR3 amino acids: CASSRTGGRVRWGYTF. Here the CDR3 DNA reads TGTGCCAGCAGCCGCACAGGGGGGAGGGTTAGATGGGGCTACACCTTC.

This clonotype was observed many times. This rearrangement joins TRBV9 to TRBJ2-7; no clear D. CDR3 size: 15 residues. With 0 bases removed from V and 2 bases from J, the gap between germline ends came to 12 bases. Germline V gene lookup returns CDR1 SGDLS and CDR2 YYNGEE. The CDR3 nucleotides are TGTGCCAGCAGCGTAGGCAGCTACTCTACCTACGAGCAGTACTTC. Protein product: CASSVGSYSTYEQYF.

This clonotype was counted between two and nine times. The chain is built from TRBV7-2 and TRBJ2-3; TRBD2 matches 8 bases. This CDR3 spans 14 amino acids. Unmatched junction bases numbered 3, after V lost 6 bases and J lost 1 base. Germline assignment: CDR1 SGHTA and CDR2 FQGNSA. The CDR3 sequence: CASSLAGRTDTQYF. CDR3 in DNA: TGTGCCAGCAGTCTAGCGGGCCGCACAGATACGCAGTATTTT.

Many counts were recorded for this clonotype. The CDR3 region has the DNA TGCGCCAGCAGCCAAGACGGGCGGGAGGGCTCCTACGAGCAGTACTTC. It translates to CASSQDGREGSYEQYF. This chain links TRBV4-3 with TRBJ2-7, with 9 bases that match TRBD2. The germline V gene encodes CDR1 LGHNA and CDR2 YSLEER. J was trimmed by 0 bases and V by 0 bases; bases with no gene match: 3. The CDR3 is 16 amino acids.

This clonotype was observed a few times. In DNA form, the CDR3 reads TGTGCCAGCAGCTTAGTAGACAGTAGCAATCAGCCCCAGCATTTT. Protein: CASSLVDSSNQPQHF. V is TRBV7-8 and J is TRBJ1-5; the D gene is possibly TRBD1 (5 bases). The CDR3 runs 15 residues. The germline CDR1 and CDR2 sequences are SGHVS and FQNEAQ. V was pared by 1 base and J by 0 bases, with 7 bases between. Variable domain in full (rest from reference TRBV7-8 and TRBJ1-5): GAGVSQSPRYKVAKRGQDVALRCDPISGHVSLFWYQQALGQGPEFLTYFQNEAQLDKSGLPSDRFFAERPEGSVSTLKIQRTQQEDSAVYLCASSLVDSSNQPQHFGDGTRLSIL.

This clonotype was seen many times. The chain couples TRBV7-9 to TRBJ2-1, with 8 bases lining up with TRBD2. The CDR3 contains 15 residues. V shed 7 bases, J shed 0 bases, and the junction held 5 bases outside the gene matches. CDR1 is SEHNR, CDR2 FQNEAQ, per germline (reference sequence). CDR3 bases: TGTGCCAGCATAGTAGCGGGAACCTCCTACAATGAGCAGTTCTTC. It codes for CASIVAGTSYNEQFF.

A note on this clonotype: This may be a read error, as it is one base from a much larger clone. Here the CDR3 reads CCAIGGIAGGLLGETQYF. The CDR3 nucleotides are TGCTGTGCTATCGGAGGTATAGCGGGAGGCTTACTAGGGGAGACCCAGTACTTC. The gene calls are TRBV20-1 and TRBJ2-5; 10 bases align to TRBD2. CDR3 length: 18 residues. Germline V lookup: CDR1 DFQATT, CDR2 SNEGSKA (reference sequence).

This clonotype was detected only a few times. The rearrangement links TRBV5-1 to TRBJ2-6; D call uncertain. Per the germline V gene, CDR1 is SGHRS and CDR2 is YFSETQ. The CDR3 sequence is 17 residues long. V was shortened by 1 base and J by 0 bases, with 11 bases between the two germline ends. For the CDR3, the DNA is TGCGCCAGCAGCTTGTTTCCAGGAAACTCTGGGGCCAACGTCCTGACTTTC. Amino acids: CASSLFPGNSGANVLTF.

V and J are TRBV6-5 and TRBJ1-5; D uncertain. Germline V gene sequence: CDR1 MNHEY, CDR2 SVGAGI. There are 13 residues in the CDR3. V lost 2 bases and J 5 bases, leaving 7 bases between the germline ends. This CDR3 is CASSYALYQPQHF. The CDR3 bases are TGTGCCAGCAGTTACGCTCTTTATCAGCCCCAGCATTTT.

This clonotype was detected ten times or more. The V gene is TRBV14, the J gene TRBJ2-1, with a tentative D call TRBD2 (5 bases). The CDR3 length is 13 residues. CDR1 and CDR2 (germline): SGHDN, FVKESK. Trimming removed 4 bases at V and 3 bases at J, with 7 bases between. The CDR3 bases are TGTGCCAGCAGCCCACGGGACTACAATGAGCAGTTCTTC. It yields the protein CASSPRDYNEQFF. Variable domain in full (rest from reference TRBV14 and TRBJ2-1): EAGVTQFPSHSVIEKGQTVTLRCDPISGHDNLYWYRRVMGKEIKFLLHFVKESKQDESGMPNNRFLAERTGGTYSTLKVQPAELEDSGVYFCASSPRDYNEQFFGPGTRLTVL.

Only a few counts were recorded for this clonotype. This chain joins TRBV25-1 and TRBJ2-2; unclear D gene. The CDR3 is 14 amino acids. The V end lost 3 bases, the J end lost 0 bases, and 5 bases lay between the germline ends. In germline, CDR1 is MGHDK, CDR2 SYGVNS. CDR3 sequence (DNA): TGTGCCAGCAGTGATACATCGAACACCGGGGAGCTGTTTTTT. It codes for CASSDTSNTGELFF.

This clonotype has a handful of counts. V and J are TRBV5-8 and TRBJ2-1, with D possibly TRBD1 on 6 matching bases. From germline, CDR1 is SGHTS and CDR2 YDEGEE. The CDR3 is 14 residues long. V lost 4 bases, J lost 8 bases, and 16 bases lay in between. CDR3 amino acids: CASSADSPRHEQFF. CDR3 nucleotides: TGTGCCAGCAGCGCGGACAGCCCCCGGCATGAGCAGTTCTTC.

This clonotype was observed a few times. The chain is built from TRBV7-6 and TRBJ2-7, with 8 bases fitting TRBD2. Germline V gives CDR1 SGHVS, CDR2 FNYEAQ. The junction had 8 bases not matched to a gene; V was cut back by 4 bases and J by 3 bases. The CDR3 is made up of 15 amino acids. For the CDR3, the DNA is TGTGCCAGCAGCTCCCGGGAGGGAGTTCACTACGAGCAGTACTTC. It is translated as CASSSREGVHYEQYF.

In this sample, this clonotype turned up a few times. The chain links TRBV18 to TRBJ1-1; D is unresolved. V lost 6 bases to trimming and J lost 6 bases, with 14 bases between them. From germline, CDR1 is KGHSH and CDR2 LQKENI. The CDR3 is 13 residues long. The CDR3 region is CASSHGPSAEAFF. For the CDR3, the DNA is TGTGCCAGCTCTCACGGGCCAAGCGCTGAAGCTTTCTTT. Variable domain in full (rest from reference TRBV18 and TRBJ1-1): NAGVMQNPRHLVRRRGQEARLRCSPMKGHSHVYWYRQLPEEGLKFMVYLQKENIIDESGMPKERFSAEFPKEGPSILRIQQVVRGDSAAYFCASSHGPSAEAFFGQGTRLTVV.

This clonotype showed up many times. The chain is built from TRBV11-1 and TRBJ2-1, with 15 bases that match TRBD2. The CDR3 is made up of 20 amino acids. V gave up 0 bases and J gave up 9 bases; unmatched junction bases: 15. Per the germline V gene, CDR1 is SGHAT and CDR2 is FQDESV (reference sequence). The CDR3 protein is CASSLASGLAGGPLRGEQFF. In nucleotides, the CDR3 is TGTGCCAGCAGCTTAGCGTCGGGACTAGCGGGAGGCCCCCTAAGAGGTGAGCAGTTCTTC.

The rearrangement links TRBV4-1 to TRBJ1-5; no definite D call. V dropped 3 bases and J dropped 7 bases, with 10 bases sitting between them. This CDR3 comprises 13 residues. Germline assignment: CDR1 MGHRA and CDR2 YSYEKL. CDR3 residues: CASSHRGTQPQHF. DNA for the CDR3: TGCGCCAGCAGCCATCGCGGCACCCAGCCCCAGCATTTT.

This clonotype ranks as medium-sized. The chain employs TRBV4-1 and TRBJ2-1; weak D call: TRBD2 (5 bases). The CDR3 extends over 12 amino acids. From germline, CDR1 is MGHRA and CDR2 YSYEKL. Trimming pared 4 bases from V and 6 bases from J, leaving 7 bases between. CDR3 loop: CASSLDFNEQFF. DNA of the CDR3: TGCGCCAGCAGCCTGGACTTCAATGAGCAGTTCTTC.

This clonotype was counted only a few times. This rearrangement joins TRBV4-2 to TRBJ2-4, with 7 bases that match TRBD1. The V and J ends lost 0 bases and 1 base, in that order; junction bases with no gene match: 9. The germline V gene encodes CDR1 LGHNA and CDR2 YNFKEQ. The CDR3 loop spans 18 amino acids. The CDR3 DNA is TGTGCCAGCAGCCAAGACAAGCTTGCGACAGGGGCCAAAAACATTCAGTACTTC. Amino acid sequence: CASSQDKLATGAKNIQYF.

This clonotype was seen a handful of times. The rearrangement uses TRBV28 and TRBJ1-2, with 7 bases fitting TRBD1. Unmatched junction bases numbered 13, after V lost 5 bases and J lost 4 bases. This CDR3 comprises 16 residues. Germline lookup yields CDR1 MDHEN and CDR2 SYDVKM. As DNA, the CDR3 is TGTGCCAGCAGTCGCGATCATACAGGGGTGGTCTATGGCTACACCTTC. It codes for CASSRDHTGVVYGYTF.

This clonotype has ten or more counts. The V and J genes are TRBV7-6 and TRBJ1-1; D possibly corresponds to TRBD1 (6 bases). The CDR3 runs to 14 residues. The V end lost 5 bases, the J end lost 4 bases, and 14 bases lay between the germline ends. The V gene's germline CDR1 is SGHVS and CDR2 FNYEAQ. This chain's CDR3 is CASSATGTGTEAFF. The DNA for the CDR3 is TGTGCCAGCAGCGCTACAGGGACGGGCACTGAAGCTTTCTTT.

The table lists this clonotype with a few counts. It may be a read error: a sequence one base away is much more abundant. This chain's CDR3 is CASSVGNRGGADTQYF. In DNA, the CDR3 is TGTGCCAGCAGCGTGGGAAACAGGGGGGGCGCAGATACGCAGTATTTT. The rearrangement uses TRBV9 and TRBJ2-3; a possible D gene is TRBD1 (8 bases). V dropped 2 bases and J dropped 4 bases, with 17 bases sitting between them. In germline, CDR1 is SGDLS, CDR2 YYNGEE. The CDR3 has 16 residues.

The sample holds a few counts of this clonotype. The chain is built from TRBV4-1 and TRBJ2-2; TRBD1 agrees at 10 bases. The CDR3 is 16 residues long. Germline CDR1 MGHRA, CDR2 YSYEKL. The J segment lost 7 bases and the V segment lost 4 bases, leaving 9 bases of the junction unmatched. The CDR3 DNA reads as TGCGCCAGCAGCCGCGGACCGGGACAGGGGTTCGGGGAGCTGTTTTTT. Its translation: CASSRGPGQGFGELFF.

This clonotype is termed medium-sized. This chain joins TRBV5-6 and TRBJ2-4, with 8 bases matching TRBD1. Germline V lookup: CDR1 SGHDT, CDR2 YYEEEE. The CDR3 sequence is 13 residues long. With 2 bases clipped from V and 9 bases from J, the junction kept 4 bases outside the gene matches. CDR3 loop: CASSFGQGGIQYF. CDR3 nucleotides: TGTGCCAGCAGCTTCGGACAGGGAGGCATTCAGTACTTC.

The chain is built from TRBV9 and TRBJ2-5; the match to TRBD2 covers 10 bases. This CDR3 is 16 amino acids long. CDR1 and CDR2 from the germline V gene are SGDLS and YYNGEE. V lost 3 bases, J lost 1 base, and 6 bases stayed unmatched. The CDR3 loop reads CASSDSGTSAQETQYF. CDR3 in DNA: TGTGCCAGCAGCGATTCCGGGACTAGCGCCCAAGAGACCCAGTACTTC.

This clonotype was detected ten times or more. This chain uses TRBV20-1 with TRBJ2-1; 9 bases agree with TRBD1. The CDR3 spans 13 residues. Germline lookup yields CDR1 DFQATT and CDR2 SNEGSKA (reference sequence). Trimming removed 7 bases from V and 3 bases from J; junction bases left unmatched: 4. The CDR3 nucleotides read TGCAGTGAAAGGGGACAGGGCTACAATGAGCAGTTCTTC. Its translation: CSERGQGYNEQFF.

This clonotype was recorded at least ten times. The genes are TRBV29-1 and TRBJ2-7, with TRBD2 matching 9 bases. CDR3 length: 11 residues. Per the germline V gene, CDR1 is SQVTM and CDR2 is ANQGSEA. Losses at the gene ends were 4 bases for V and 12 bases for J; bases not matched to a gene: 7. The CDR3 sequence is CSVVVSGSPYF. Written as DNA, the CDR3 is TGCAGCGTTGTTGTTAGCGGGAGTCCGTACTTC.